Listed here are 21 T cell receptor beta chains from one sample, sequenced in a study of blood T cells in healthy people across ages (dated by TCRdb to about 2015). Library generation was performed with 5' RACE. Sequencing was carried out with an Illumina HiSeq 2500. A second PCR of roughly 7 to 11 cycles was performed with a sample-barcoded 5' primer and a J-beta primer mix. TCRdb applied fastp at Q25 and MiXCR to the public reads, then kept only in-frame beta chains. Every distinct CDR3 protein forms one entry, paired with its most common genes and DNA. The sample has around 940,000 distinct CDR3 sequences on record, about 53% of them singletons. About a fifth of the sample lies in the top ten. Sequenced material: blood. These receptors all stem from a woman aged 55-69 years in good health.

The chain uses TRBV30 and TRBJ1-4, with a possible D match to TRBD1 (6 bases). Germline V gives CDR1 GTSNPN, CDR2 SVGIG (reference sequence). V shed 2 bases and J shed 4 bases, with 11 bases lying between them. The CDR3 is made up of 14 amino acids. DNA of the CDR3: TGTGCCTGGAGTTCCGGGACAATTAATGAAAAACTGTTTTTT. Residues: CAWSSGTINEKLFF.

The chain employs TRBV10-3 and TRBJ2-5; possible D gene TRBD2, 5 bases. V lost 4 bases and J 11 bases, leaving 20 bases between the germline ends. The CDR3 length is 14 residues. Germline lookup yields CDR1 ENHRY and CDR2 SYGVKD. The CDR3 DNA sequence: TGTGCCATCAGTGTAAGTGAGGGCGGCAGTGAGCAGTACTTC. It specifies CAISVSEGGSEQYF.

This chain uses TRBV4-1 with TRBJ2-3; 10 positions agree with TRBD1. Unmatched junction bases numbered 10, after V lost 1 base and J lost 6 bases. Germline CDR1 MGHRA, CDR2 YSYEKL. This CDR3 region has 17 residues. CDR3 DNA sequence: TGCGCCAGCAGCCAAGCTGCCGGGACAGGGGTTTTGGATACGCAGTATTTT. It codes for CASSQAAGTGVLDTQYF.

The chain joins TRBV12-3 or TRBV12-4 to TRBJ1-1; D unclear. Trimming removed 6 bases at V and 0 bases at J, with 11 bases between. The CDR3 loop spans 14 amino acids. CDR3 in DNA: TGTGCCAGCAGCGTCAGATTAATGAACACTGAAGCTTTCTTT. As protein: CASSVRLMNTEAFF.

There are a few counts of this clonotype. The chain is built from TRBV29-1 and TRBJ2-1; D gene ambiguous. The CDR3 contains 12 residues. Germline loops: CDR1 SQVTM, CDR2 ANQGSEA. The V and J ends lost 5 bases and 7 bases respectively, with 12 bases between them. CDR3 region: CSVLVAINEQFF. The CDR3 nucleotides read TGCAGCGTTCTTGTTGCGATTAATGAGCAGTTCTTC.

The chain couples TRBV6-5 to TRBJ1-1, with a possible D match to TRBD1 (6 bases). Looked up from germline, CDR1 is MNHEY and CDR2 is SVGAGI. This CDR3 is 15 amino acids long. V shed 2 bases and J shed 2 bases, with 12 bases lying between them. The CDR3 DNA sequence: TGTGCCAGCAGTTACGCCTTCGGGGGCAACACTGAAGCTTTCTTT. Encoded protein: CASSYAFGGNTEAFF.

The chain uses TRBV20-1 and TRBJ2-7, with D possibly TRBD2 on 5 matching bases. The CDR3 length is 15 residues. V was clipped by 6 bases and J by 0 bases, with 18 bases between them. CDR1 DFQATT and CDR2 SNEGSKA come from the germline V gene (reference sequence). The CDR3 here is CSAIPVSVSSYEQYF. Written as DNA, the CDR3 is TGCAGTGCCATCCCTGTTAGCGTCAGCTCCTACGAGCAGTACTTC.

The CDR3 DNA is TGCAGTGCTGCAGTTGCCAATACGCAGTATTTT. Protein product: CSAAVANTQYF. The chain is built from TRBV20-1 and TRBJ2-3; D gene unclear. Trimming took 5 bases from V and 7 from J, leaving 10 bases between them. The germline gives CDR1 DFQATT, CDR2 SNEGSKA (reference sequence). CDR3 length equals 11 residues.

This chain links TRBV5-1 with TRBJ2-5; 8 bases align to TRBD2. V was pared by 4 bases and J by 5 bases, with 10 bases of the junction left unmatched. The CDR3 contains 15 residues. Germline V gene data show CDR1 as SGHRS and CDR2 as YFSETQ. The chain's CDR3 is CASSRTGTSGETQYF. CDR3 nucleotides: TGCGCCAGCAGCCGCACCGGGACTAGTGGGGAGACCCAGTACTTC. The full variable domain, rest sourced from reference TRBV5-1 and TRBJ2-5, is KAGVTQTPRYLIKTRGQQVTLSCSPISGHRSVSWYQQTPGQGLQFLFEYFSETQRNKGNFPGRFSGRQFSNSRSEMNVSTLELGDSALYLCASSRTGTSGETQYFGPGTRLLVL.

The V gene is TRBV28, the J gene TRBJ2-5; D perhaps matches TRBD1 (5 bases). The CDR3 runs to 12 residues. V dropped 6 bases and J dropped 8 bases, with 13 bases sitting between them. Germline CDR1 MDHEN, CDR2 SYDVKM. As DNA, the CDR3 is TGTGCCAGCAGAATCCAGGGCGCAACCCAGTACTTC. Its protein is CASRIQGATQYF.

V gene TRBV28 combines with J gene TRBJ2-1; 10 bases match TRBD1. The CDR3 runs to 15 residues. CDR1 is MDHEN, CDR2 SYDVKM, per germline. J was trimmed by 5 bases and V by 6 bases; bases with no gene match: 7. The CDR3 DNA reads TGTGCCAGCAGCTACCGGGACAGGGGCCACAATGAGCAGTTCTTC. Residues: CASSYRDRGHNEQFF.

The chain recombines TRBV20-1 with TRBJ1-2; tentatively, D is TRBD1 (5 bases). Trimming took off 1 base at V and 8 bases at J, with 14 bases between the two ends. The CDR3 has 13 amino acids. Germline CDR1 DFQATT, CDR2 SNEGSKA (reference sequence). DNA for the CDR3: TGCAGTGCTAGAGTAACGGGACGAGAGGGCTACACCTTC. As protein: CSARVTGREGYTF.

The chain recombines TRBV4-1 with TRBJ2-7; TRBD1 matches at 9 bases. Trimming removed 3 bases from V and 3 bases from J; junction bases left unmatched: 6. Germline CDR1 reads MGHRA; CDR2 reads YSYEKL. The CDR3 runs 15 residues. The CDR3 DNA reads TGCGCCAGCAGCCACACCGGGACAGGGTTCTACGAGCAGTACTTC. Translated, it gives CASSHTGTGFYEQYF.

The J gene is TRBJ2-5, the V gene TRBV5-4; tentatively, D is TRBD2 (6 bases). Germline CDR1 reads SGHNT; CDR2 reads YYREEE (reference sequence). This CDR3 is built from 14 residues. The ends were cut back, 5 bases at V and 0 bases at J, with 11 bases in the middle. The CDR3 loop is CASRRDRYQETQYF. CDR3 sequence (DNA): TGTGCCAGCAGGCGGGACCGGTACCAAGAGACCCAGTACTTC.

Turning to this clonotype: A much larger clone differs from this one at a single base, so this may be a read error. This chain joins TRBV10-3 and TRBJ2-3, with D perhaps TRBD2 (5 bases). The V end was cut by 4 bases, the J end by 5 bases, with 19 bases between. Germline V gives CDR1 ENHRY, CDR2 SYGVKD. CDR3 size: 16 residues. The CDR3 DNA follows: TGTGCCATCAGTGGGTCAGCTAGCAGTCACGGAGATACGCAGTATTTT. Its protein is CAISGSASSHGDTQYF.

In DNA form, the CDR3 reads TGTGCCAGCAGTTACGGCGGACCTCCCTACGAGCAGTACTTC. Translating it yields CASSYGGPPYEQYF. V usage is TRBV6-2 or TRBV6-3 and J usage is TRBJ2-7; D remains ambiguous. The V gene's germline CDR1 is MNHEY and CDR2 SVGEGT. The CDR3 has 14 amino acids. The V gene lost 2 bases and the J gene lost 2 bases, with 10 bases spanning the gap.

The V call is TRBV10-3, the J call TRBJ2-3; D is perhaps TRBD1 (6 bases). CDR1 and CDR2 from the germline V gene are ENHRY and SYGVKD. The CDR3 runs 13 residues. Trimming removed 10 bases at V and 3 bases at J, with 14 bases between. DNA for the CDR3: TGTGCCACACGGACAGCTCAAACAGATACGCAGTATTTT. This encodes CATRTAQTDTQYF.

This sequence joins TRBV4-1 and TRBJ2-7; unclear D gene. V lost 7 bases, J lost 0 bases, and 13 bases lay in between. The CDR3 sequence is 14 residues long. Germline V gene data show CDR1 as MGHRA and CDR2 as YSYEKL. The CDR3 reads CASTQGLSSYEQYF. The CDR3 nucleotides are TGCGCCAGCACTCAAGGGCTGAGCTCCTACGAGCAGTACTTC.

V is TRBV7-9 and J is TRBJ2-1; 10 bases are shared with TRBD2. After removal of 0 bases from V and 8 bases from J, the junction contained 4 bases not matched to a gene. The germline gives CDR1 SEHNR, CDR2 FQNEAQ (reference sequence). The length of the CDR3 is 15 residues. Here the CDR3 DNA reads TGTGCCAGCAGCTTAGCAGCGGGAGGGCGTGATGAGCAGTTCTTC. Amino acids: CASSLAAGGRDEQFF.

The CDR3 bases are TGCAGCGTCGACAGGGGCGGGGGCAATGAGCAGTTCTTC. It is translated as CSVDRGGGNEQFF. J is TRBJ2-1 and V is TRBV29-1, with D maybe TRBD1 (8 bases). This CDR3 has 13 amino acids. Germline V gene lookup returns CDR1 SQVTM and CDR2 ANQGSEA. Between the trimmed V and J ends, which lost 6 bases and 6 bases, there was a span of 15 bases.

The genes are TRBV20-1 and TRBJ2-5; the D is unclear. The J call is doubtful: the DNA matches TRBJ2-7 better. CDR3 length equals 14 residues. Germline lookup yields CDR1 DFQATT and CDR2 SNEGSKA (reference sequence). Written as DNA, the CDR3 is TGCAGTGCTAGAGATTACGGACGGACCTACGAGCAGTACTTC. It is translated as CSARDYGRTYEQYF.